These 12 T cell receptor beta chains were sequenced from one sample in a study of blood T cell repertoires in COVID-19. The method was immunoSEQ multiplex PCR; TCRdb's version includes in-frame clones alone and lacks a portion of them. Here the sample spans 200,000 to 250,000 clones, approximately 90% being singletons. The sample was peripheral blood. These receptors were collected from a woman aged 35 to 49 with acute or convalescent COVID-19.

This chain links TRBV11-2 with TRBJ1-1; D not certain. The V and J ends lost 0 bases and 5 bases respectively, with 7 bases between them. Germline V gene data show CDR1 as SGHAT and CDR2 as FQNNGV. The CDR3 totals 13 residues. The CDR3 DNA is TGTGCCAGCAGCTTAGATCTTTCTACTGAAGCTTTCTTT. Translating it yields CASSLDLSTEAFF.

CDR3 sequence: CASSGTGREPQHF. The CDR3 nucleotides read TGTGCCAGCAGTGGGACAGGACGGGAGCCCCAGCATTTT. The rearrangement links TRBV9 to TRBJ1-5; 8 bases are a match to TRBD1. J gave up 8 bases and V 5 bases, and 6 bases lay outside the gene matches. The germline CDR1 and CDR2 sequences are SGDLS and YYNGEE. The CDR3 totals 13 residues.

The V and J genes are TRBV6-1 and TRBJ1-6, with D possibly TRBD1 on 5 matching bases. Trimming cost V 4 bases and J 4 bases, with 14 bases left between them. Germline V CDR1 and CDR2: MNHNS, SASEGT. This CDR3 spans 16 amino acids. Here the CDR3 reads CASSGAGGVYNSPLHF. For the CDR3, the DNA is TGTGCCAGCAGTGGCGCTGGAGGGGTTTATAATTCACCCCTCCACTTT.

V gene TRBV2 combines with J gene TRBJ1-5; D possibly corresponds to TRBD1 (5 bases). V was clipped by 7 bases and J by 7 bases, with 17 bases between them. From germline, CDR1 is SNHLY and CDR2 FYNNEI. The length of the CDR3 is 14 residues. CDR3 nucleotide sequence: TGTGCCAGCATTCCGCGTGGGGCAGGACAGCCCCAGCATTTT. Encoded protein: CASIPRGAGQPQHF.

The chain is built from TRBV19 and TRBJ1-1; a possible D gene is TRBD1 (6 bases). The germline V gene encodes CDR1 LNHDA and CDR2 SQIVND (reference sequence). V lost 2 bases to trimming and J lost 0 bases, with 10 bases between them. The CDR3 contains 15 residues. The CDR3 DNA reads TGTGCCAGTAGTATAACAGGGCTCATGAACACTGAAGCTTTCTTT. It translates to CASSITGLMNTEAFF.

J is TRBJ2-5 and V is TRBV19, with a tentative D call TRBD2 (5 bases). Deletions cut 0 bases from V and 1 base from J, with 12 bases between. CDR3 size: 16 residues. Looked up from germline, CDR1 is LNHDA and CDR2 is SQIVND (reference sequence). The CDR3, as DNA: TGTGCCAGTAGTATAGAGGTTCCTAGCTTCCAAGAGACCCAGTACTTC. Translated: CASSIEVPSFQETQYF. Together with reference TRBV19 and TRBJ2-5, the CDR3 gives the full variable domain: DGGITQSPKYLFRKEGQNVTLSCEQNLNHDAMYWYRQDPGQGLRLIYYSQIVNDFQKGDIAEGYSVSREKKESFPLTVTSAQKNPTAFYLCASSIEVPSFQETQYFGPGTRLLVL.

V and J are TRBV29-1 and TRBJ2-7, with TRBD1 identical over 8 bases. Germline trimming cut 6 bases from V and 6 bases from J; bases unmatched to any gene: 13. The germline gives CDR1 SQVTM, CDR2 ANQGSEA. There are 14 residues in the CDR3. In DNA form, the CDR3 reads TGCAGCGTCGTCTTGCGAGACAGGGGAGGCGAGCAGTACGTC. Translation gives CSVVLRDRGGEQYV.

Worth noting for this clone: A junction boundary mismatches the germline segment, possibly from a read error. V gene TRBV4-2 combines with J gene TRBJ2-3; 11 positions agree with TRBD2. CDR3 length equals 16 residues. Germline lookup yields CDR1 LGHNA and CDR2 YNFKEQ. CDR3 amino acids: CASSQDLAGGPVVRNF. CDR3 DNA: TGTGCCAGCAGCCAAGATCTAGCGGGGGGCCCAGTAGTGAGGAATTTT.

The table lists this clone with a few counts. The genes are TRBV10-3 and TRBJ1-5, with D tentatively TRBD1 (5 bases). This CDR3 is built from 12 residues. Trimming pared 7 bases from V and 7 bases from J, leaving 11 bases between. Germline V gene data show CDR1 as ENHRY and CDR2 as SYGVKD. This CDR3 is CAIKRGSQPQHF. The CDR3 bases are TGTGCCATCAAGCGGGGGAGCCAGCCCCAGCATTTT.

This rearrangement joins TRBV30 to TRBJ1-1; a possible D gene is TRBD1 (6 bases). Germline loops: CDR1 GTSNPN, CDR2 SVGIG (reference sequence). V lost 3 bases to trimming and J lost 0 bases, with 14 bases between them. The CDR3 is 15 residues long. In DNA, the CDR3 is TGTGCCTGGAGGACCGTAGACAGGCTGAACACTGAAGCTTTCTTT. Its protein product is CAWRTVDRLNTEAFF.

This clone was counted only a few times. CDR3 DNA sequence: TGTGCCATCAGTGACCCGGGGATAGCGGGGGATGAGCAGTTCTTC. Its protein is CAISDPGIAGDEQFF. This chain uses TRBV10-3 with TRBJ2-1; TRBD2 matches at 9 bases. V lost 3 bases to trimming and J lost 8 bases; unmatched junction nucleotides: 8. The CDR3 contains 15 residues. CDR1 ENHRY and CDR2 SYGVKD come from the germline V gene.

The chain couples TRBV19 to TRBJ2-2, with D unclear. The V and J ends lost 7 bases and 1 base respectively, with 10 bases between them. CDR1 and CDR2 from the germline V gene are LNHDA and SQIVND (reference sequence). The CDR3 consists of 14 residues. This CDR3 is CASTLRQNTGELFF. The CDR3 DNA is TGTGCCAGTACCCTTCGACAGAACACCGGGGAGCTGTTTTTT.